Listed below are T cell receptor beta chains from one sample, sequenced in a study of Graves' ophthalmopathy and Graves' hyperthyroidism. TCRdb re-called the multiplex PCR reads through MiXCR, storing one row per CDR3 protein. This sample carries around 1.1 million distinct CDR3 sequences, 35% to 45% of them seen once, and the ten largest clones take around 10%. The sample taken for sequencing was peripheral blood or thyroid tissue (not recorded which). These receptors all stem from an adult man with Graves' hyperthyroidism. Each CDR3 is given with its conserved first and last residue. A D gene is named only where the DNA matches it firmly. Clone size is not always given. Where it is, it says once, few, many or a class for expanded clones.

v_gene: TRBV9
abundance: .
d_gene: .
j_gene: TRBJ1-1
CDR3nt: TGTGCCATCAGCTTTCAGGAATCCACTGAAGCTTTCTTT
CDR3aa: CAISFQESTEAFF

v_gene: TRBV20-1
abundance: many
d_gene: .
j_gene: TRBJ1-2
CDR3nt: TGCAGTGCTAGTTCACGATCGGTTGGCTACACCTTC
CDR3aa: CSASSRSVGYTF

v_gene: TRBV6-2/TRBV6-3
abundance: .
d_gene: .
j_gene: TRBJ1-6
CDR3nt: TGTGCCAGCAGTTACAAAAGGACGGAAGTAAATTCACCCCTCCACTTT
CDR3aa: CASSYKRTEVNSPLHF

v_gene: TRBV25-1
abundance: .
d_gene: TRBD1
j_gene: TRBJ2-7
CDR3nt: TGTGCCAGCAGCCGGGACAGTCACGGCTACGAGCAGTACTTC
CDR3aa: CASSRDSHGYEQYF

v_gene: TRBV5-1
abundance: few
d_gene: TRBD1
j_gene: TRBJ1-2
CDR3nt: TGCGCCAGCAGCTCCCCCGGGACAGGGGGTATTGGCTACACCTTC
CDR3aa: CASSSPGTGGIGYTF

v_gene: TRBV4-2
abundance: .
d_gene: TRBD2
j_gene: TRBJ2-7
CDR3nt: TGTGCCAGCAGCCAAAAAGCCTTACTAGCGGGAGGTCTCTATACCTACGAGCAGTACTTC
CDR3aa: CASSQKALLAGGLYTYEQYF

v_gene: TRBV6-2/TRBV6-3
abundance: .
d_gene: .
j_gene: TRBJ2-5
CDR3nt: TGTGCCAGCAGCTTATTCCCGGGGGACCAAGAGACCCAGTACTTC
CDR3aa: CASSLFPGDQETQYF

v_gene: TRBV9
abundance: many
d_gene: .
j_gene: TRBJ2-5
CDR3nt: TGTGCCAGCAGCACCCCCGGGGGACCCCAGTACTTC
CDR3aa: CASSTPGGPQYF

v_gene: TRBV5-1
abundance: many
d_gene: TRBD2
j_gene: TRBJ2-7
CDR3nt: TGCGCCAGCAGCTTGGTGGCTAGCGGGGCCAACACCTACGAGCAGTACTTC
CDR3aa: CASSLVASGANTYEQYF

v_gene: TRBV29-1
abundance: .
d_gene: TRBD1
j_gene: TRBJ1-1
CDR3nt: TGCAGCGTTGAAGAGGAGGGGACAGGGATTGCGCGAACTGAAGCTTTCTTT
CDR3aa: CSVEEEGTGIARTEAFF

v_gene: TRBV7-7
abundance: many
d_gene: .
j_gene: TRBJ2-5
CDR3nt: TGTGCTAGCAGCCGCCTGGGGACCCACGAAGAGACCCAGTACTTC
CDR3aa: CASSRLGTHEETQYF

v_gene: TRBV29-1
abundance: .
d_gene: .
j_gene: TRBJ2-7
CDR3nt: TGCAGCGTTGAGGCGGGACACGGAGACGAGCAGTACTTC
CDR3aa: CSVEAGHGDEQYF

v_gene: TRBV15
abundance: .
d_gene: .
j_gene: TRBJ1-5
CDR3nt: TGTGCCACCAGCAGAGATGGGGGGACATCTGGCAATCAGCCCCAGCATTTT
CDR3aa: CATSRDGGTSGNQPQHF

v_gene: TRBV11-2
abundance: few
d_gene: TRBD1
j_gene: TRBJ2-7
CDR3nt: TGTGCCAGCAGGACACCGGGGACAGGGCACTACGAGCAGTACTTC
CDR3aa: CASRTPGTGHYEQYF

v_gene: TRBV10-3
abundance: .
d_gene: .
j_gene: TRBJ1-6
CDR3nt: TGTGCCACCGGGGGTGAACCCAGCAATTCACCCCTCCACTTT
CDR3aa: CATGGEPSNSPLHF

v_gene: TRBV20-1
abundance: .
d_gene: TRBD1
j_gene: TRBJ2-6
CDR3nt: TGCAGTGCTAGACCGACAGGGCGCCGGACTTTC
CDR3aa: CSARPTGRRTF

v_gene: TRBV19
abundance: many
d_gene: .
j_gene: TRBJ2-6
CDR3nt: TGTGCCAGCCTCTTGGGGCAGTCTGGGGCCAACGTCCTGACTTTC
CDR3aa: CASLLGQSGANVLTF

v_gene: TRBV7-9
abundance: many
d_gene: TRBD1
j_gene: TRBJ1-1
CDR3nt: TGTGCCAGCAGCAAACTACAGGGGGATACCGCTGAAGCTTTCTTT
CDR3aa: CASSKLQGDTAEAFF

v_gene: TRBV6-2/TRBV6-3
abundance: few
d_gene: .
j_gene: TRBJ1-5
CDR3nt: TGTGCCAGCAGTTATTATGGGAGCAATCAGCCCCAGCATTTT
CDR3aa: CASSYYGSNQPQHF

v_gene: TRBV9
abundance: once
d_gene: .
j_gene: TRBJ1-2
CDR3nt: TGTGCCAGCAGTGACGACGTGGCCGGGACCCAGAACTATGGCTACACCTTC
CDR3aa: CASSDDVAGTQNYGYTF

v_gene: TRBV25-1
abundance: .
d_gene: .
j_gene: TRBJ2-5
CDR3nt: TGTGCCAGCAGTGAACTCCCGCGGGGCGGGCCGATCCAAGAGACCCAGTACTTC
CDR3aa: CASSELPRGGPIQETQYF

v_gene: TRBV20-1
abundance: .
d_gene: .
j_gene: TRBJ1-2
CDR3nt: TGCAGTGCTACCGGGACCACAGGAGTCGATGGCTACACCTTC
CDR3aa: CSATGTTGVDGYTF

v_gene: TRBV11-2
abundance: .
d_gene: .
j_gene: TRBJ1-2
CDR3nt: TGTGCCAGCAGCTTAGGTGCATACAACTATGGCTACACCTTC
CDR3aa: CASSLGAYNYGYTF

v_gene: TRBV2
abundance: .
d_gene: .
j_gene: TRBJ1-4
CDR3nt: TGTGCCAGCAGACCGGATGAAAAACTGTTTTTT
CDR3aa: CASRPDEKLFF

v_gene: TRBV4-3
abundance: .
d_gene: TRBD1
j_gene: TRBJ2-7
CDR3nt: TGCGCCAGCAGCCCTCACCGGGACAGGGAGTCCCACGAGCAGTACTTC
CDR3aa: CASSPHRDRESHEQYF

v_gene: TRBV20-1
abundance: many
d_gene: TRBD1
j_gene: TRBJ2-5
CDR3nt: TGCAGTGGTAACCCGGGACAGGGTGGAGAGACCCAGTACTTC
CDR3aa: CSGNPGQGGETQYF